These T cell receptor beta chains were read from a single sample in a study of blood T cell repertoires in COVID-19. Assay used: immunoSEQ multiplex PCR; TCRdb lists only in-frame clones, some missing. Here the sample spans 180,000 or so clones, 85% to 90% being singletons. The sequenced sample consisted of peripheral blood. These receptors were obtained from a man younger than 30 with acute or convalescent COVID-19. The CDR3 runs from the conserved cysteine through the conserved F or W.

V gene	J gene	CDR3 protein
TRBV14	TRBJ1-6	CASSQDVGGGAPLHF
TRBV24-1	TRBJ1-5	CATGQGAGQPQHF
TRBV7-9	TRBJ1-2	CASSLTPEGDYGYTF
TRBV2	TRBJ1-2	CASSIDRNYGYTF
TRBV11-3	TRBJ1-4	CASSHISGGREKLFF
TRBV2	TRBJ1-2	CASRGDSPNYGYTF
TRBV4-1	TRBJ2-3	CASSQPGTTTDTQYF
TRBV9	TRBJ2-1	CASSVVGGTVNNEQFF
TRBV7-8	TRBJ2-7	CASSLVTDSYEQYF
TRBV15	TRBJ1-4	CATSRRTGPRDEKLFF
TRBV6-1	TRBJ1-2	CASSEYFSGDGYTF
TRBV5-4	TRBJ2-6	CASSPDPGAGANVLTF
TRBV3-1/TRBV3-2	TRBJ2-7	CASSQDRGNEQYF
TRBV5-5	TRBJ1-1	CASSLEGGRVTEAFF
TRBV7-8	TRBJ2-3	CASSLQRHADTQYF
TRBV7-9	TRBJ2-1	CASSLERPGAYNEQFF
TRBV30	TRBJ2-3	CAGYRGVGTDTQYF
TRBV9	TRBJ2-5	CASSVAQGGAETQYF
TRBV27	TRBJ2-2	CASSPHRHTGELFF
TRBV27	TRBJ2-5	CASSLTWYQETQYF
TRBV12-3/TRBV12-4	TRBJ1-1	CASSLGRVTEAFF
TRBV11-3	TRBJ2-2	CASSSGQTTTGELFF
TRBV7-2	TRBJ1-5	CASSLGAGQPQHF
TRBV2	TRBJ2-5	CASSRLAGGLETQYF
TRBV10-3	TRBJ2-3	CAISVGQGFTDTQYF
TRBV7-8	TRBJ2-2	CASSLGFRGGGGELFF
TRBV7-2	TRBJ1-1	CASSLGTGTLAFF
TRBV5-1	TRBJ2-7	CASSPSGGVNYEQYF
TRBV7-3	TRBJ2-2	CASSLKLTGELFF
TRBV27	TRBJ1-1	CAGRQGANTEAFF
TRBV30	TRBJ1-2	CAWSEAVGYTF
TRBV5-8	TRBJ2-3	CASSLALFTGFGTDTQYF
TRBV24-1	TRBJ1-4	CATSAGTADFNEKLFF
TRBV6-5	TRBJ2-7	CASRQSADEQYF
TRBV6-1	TRBJ2-4	CASSEIGQGAGIQYF
TRBV7-3	TRBJ2-2	CASSLEARTGNTGELFF
TRBV6-5	TRBJ1-1	CASSLTGGIEAFF
TRBV4-1	TRBJ2-5	CASSQEASGPASPQYF
TRBV11-2	TRBJ2-3	CASRPTRGRGTDTQYF
TRBV11-3	TRBJ2-1	CASSLGRGAYNEQFF
TRBV18	TRBJ1-5	CASSPRTDSNQPQHF
TRBV30	TRBJ1-3	CAWSLSFGNTIYF
TRBV29-1	TRBJ2-3	CSVERYPSGGKNTQYF
TRBV30	TRBJ1-2	CAWGTGEQRSYGYTF